These T cell receptor beta chains were read from a single sample in a study of blood T cell repertoires in COVID-19. TCRdb's copy holds only in-frame clones and misses some; the assay was immunoSEQ multiplex PCR. The sample has 200,000 or so clones, around 89% seen once. Sequenced input: PBMCs or T cells enriched from blood (not recorded which). Receptors were obtained from a woman in her 30s who had recovered from COVID-19. CDR3s include the opening cysteine and the closing phenylalanine or tryptophan. D genes are given only for firm matches. Size tells how often a clone was seen (once, few, many) or the class of an expanded clone, and some rows leave it out.

TRBV7-9	TRBJ2-7	.	TRBD2	CASSSSRGLASYEQYF	TGTGCCAGCAGCTCCTCCCGTGGACTAGCGTCCTACGAGCAGTACTTC
TRBV12-5	TRBJ2-2	.	TRBD2	CASGLLASGAGGELFF	TGTGCTAGTGGTTTGTTGGCTAGCGGGGCTGGTGGGGAGCTGTTTTTT
TRBV5-8	TRBJ1-1	.	TRBD1	CASSAGQLRAFF	TGTGCCAGCAGCGCGGGACAGTTAAGAGCTTTCTTT
TRBV4-3	TRBJ1-4	.	TRBD1	CASSQPTGATNEKLFF	TGCGCCAGCAGCCAGCCTACAGGGGCTACTAATGAAAAACTGTTTTTT
TRBV4-3	TRBJ1-2	.	TRBD1	CASSQDRGPGGYTF	TGCGCCAGCAGCCAAGACAGGGGGCCTGGCGGCTACACCTTC
TRBV7-8	TRBJ1-2	.	TRBD1	CASSLSPGQGFILDGYTF	TGTGCCAGCAGCTTAAGTCCGGGACAGGGGTTCATCCTCGATGGCTACACCTTC
TRBV4-2	TRBJ2-3	.	TRBD2	CASSTTTGGASTDTQYF	TGTGCCAGCAGCACAACAACCGGGGGGGCCAGCACAGATACGCAGTATTTT
TRBV19	TRBJ1-1	.	.	CASSIDLTAEAFF	TGTGCCAGTAGTATAGATCTGACAGCTGAAGCTTTCTTT
TRBV6-5	TRBJ1-2	many	TRBD1	CASKGTGSDYGYTF	TGTGCCAGCAAAGGGACAGGGTCCGACTATGGCTACACCTTC
TRBV18	TRBJ1-3	.	.	CASSPNPSSGNTIYF	TGTGCCAGCTCACCAAACCCGAGCTCTGGAAACACCATATATTTT
TRBV7-2	TRBJ2-3	.	TRBD1	CASSLARTGADTQYF	TGTGCCAGCAGCTTAGCCAGGACAGGGGCAGATACGCAGTATTTT
TRBV6-5	TRBJ2-7	once	.	CVIERLKLYEQYF	TGTGTCATCGAGCGGCTGAAACTCTACGAGCAGTACTTC
TRBV6-1	TRBJ1-5	.	.	CASSEETWQPQHF	TGTGCCAGCAGTGAGGAGACCTGGCAGCCCCAGCATTTT
TRBV5-1	TRBJ1-2	.	.	CASSLVGGSRGYTF	TGCGCCAGCAGCTTGGTCGGGGGTAGTAGGGGCTACACCTTC
TRBV11-1	TRBJ1-1	.	.	CASSLTQGRTEAFF	TGTGCCAGCAGCTTAACCCAGGGGCGGACTGAAGCTTTCTTT
TRBV7-9	TRBJ2-6	few	.	CASSPGLQLSGANVLTF	TGTGCCAGCAGCCCGGGACTGCAACTCTCTGGGGCCAACGTCCTGACTTTC
TRBV7-3	TRBJ2-6	.	.	CASSSSTGSLNVLTF	TGTGCCAGCAGCTCGAGCACCGGGAGTCTCAACGTCCTGACTTTC
TRBV10-3	TRBJ1-2	.	TRBD1	CAISEGTGGTYGYTF	TGTGCCATCAGTGAAGGGACAGGGGGGACCTATGGCTACACCTTC
TRBV19	TRBJ2-7	.	TRBD1	CASSMSGQGRNEQYF	TGTGCCAGTAGTATGTCGGGACAGGGAAGGAATGAGCAGTACTTC
TRBV5-6	TRBJ1-3	.	.	CASSYTGFSGNTIYF	TGTGCCAGCAGCTACACAGGGTTCTCTGGAAACACCATATATTTT
TRBV29-1	TRBJ1-5	.	.	CSAGHNNQPQHF	TGCAGCGCGGGCCACAATAATCAGCCCCAGCATTTT
TRBV19	TRBJ2-2	.	.	CASRREVTGELFF	TGTGCCAGTAGGAGAGAAGTCACCGGGGAGCTGTTTTTT
TRBV2	TRBJ2-3	.	.	CASSVGRYTDTQYF	TGTGCCAGCAGTGTGGGGCGTTACACAGATACGCAGTATTTT
TRBV2	TRBJ1-4	.	.	CARQFNEKLFF	TGTGCCAGACAGTTTAATGAAAAACTGTTTTTT
TRBV9	TRBJ1-4	.	.	CASTEGGGNEKLFF	TGTGCCAGCACCGAAGGGGGGGGGAATGAAAAACTGTTTTTT
TRBV4-3	TRBJ2-3	.	.	CASGRGVGTDTQYF	TGCGCCAGCGGGAGGGGGGTAGGAACAGATACGCAGTATTTT
TRBV7-9	TRBJ1-5	.	.	CASSLGSENQPQHF	TGTGCCAGCAGCTTAGGGTCAGAAAATCAGCCCCAGCATTTT
TRBV3-1/TRBV3-2	TRBJ1-2	.	.	CASSQGAGKYGYTF	TGTGCCAGCAGCCAAGGGGCAGGGAAGTATGGCTACACCTTC
TRBV5-4	TRBJ2-7	.	TRBD2	CASSLLAGGTAGRKQYF	TGTGCCAGCAGCCTACTAGCGGGGGGTACCGCGGGTAGGAAGCAGTACTTC
TRBV7-3	TRBJ2-1	few	TRBD2	CASSWTSGLNEQFF	TGTGCCAGCAGCTGGACTAGCGGGTTAAATGAGCAGTTCTTC
TRBV27	TRBJ2-7	.	TRBD1	CASSPGQGNYEQYF	TGTGCCAGCAGTCCTGGACAGGGAAACTACGAGCAGTACTTC
TRBV12-2	TRBJ1-2	.	.	CASRLGRGQGDQNYGYTF	TGTGCAAGTCGCTTAGGGCGGGGACAGGGGGATCAGAACTATGGCTACACCTTC
TRBV28	TRBJ2-2	few	TRBD2	CASIPTGGFNPGELFF	TGTGCCAGCATCCCAACGGGGGGGTTTAACCCCGGGGAGCTGTTTTTT
TRBV4-3	TRBJ2-7	.	TRBD1	CASSPGTGGSYEQYF	TGCGCCAGCAGCCCCGGGACAGGGGGGTCCTACGAGCAGTACTTC
TRBV4-2	TRBJ1-2	.	.	CASSQGHTGYYGYTF	TGTGCCAGCAGCCAAGGCCATACAGGGTACTATGGCTACACCTTC
TRBV18	TRBJ1-2	once	.	CASSRRGTTNYGYTF	TGTGCCAGCTCACGGCGGGGGACCACTAACTATGGCTACACCTTC
TRBV7-9	TRBJ1-1	.	TRBD1	CASSTPGQGRNTEAFF	TGTGCCAGCAGCACCCCCGGACAGGGGCGGAACACTGAAGCTTTCTTT
TRBV5-4	TRBJ1-1	once	.	CASSLVASETAFF	TGTGCCAGCAGCTTGGTAGCATCGGAGACGGCTTTCTTT
TRBV6-4	TRBJ2-5	.	TRBD2	CASSSQVRSGGPGETQYF	TGTGCCAGCAGCTCCCAAGTTCGGAGCGGGGGGCCGGGGGAGACCCAGTACTTC
TRBV18	TRBJ2-2	once	.	CASSQPTVTGELFF	TGTGCCAGCTCACAACCTACAGTTACCGGGGAGCTGTTTTTT
TRBV4-1	TRBJ2-2	once	TRBD2	CASSQSRGINTGELFF	TGCGCCAGCAGCCAATCGCGGGGGATCAACACCGGGGAGCTGTTTTTT
TRBV12-3/TRBV12-4	TRBJ1-2	.	.	CASRTTWGRGYTF	TGTGCCAGCAGAACTACTTGGGGCCGGGGCTACACCTTC
TRBV4-1	TRBJ2-1	.	TRBD1	CASSLNRGEEQFF	TGCGCCAGCAGCCTCAACAGGGGTGAAGAGCAGTTCTTC
TRBV28	TRBJ1-5	.	TRBD1	CASSLRTGRNQPQHF	TGTGCCAGCAGTCTCCGGACAGGGAGAAATCAGCCCCAGCATTTT
TRBV11-3	TRBJ1-5	.	.	CASSPSMGVSGLGNQPQHF	TGTGCCAGCAGCCCAAGTATGGGAGTGTCAGGACTAGGGAATCAGCCCCAGCATTTT
TRBV7-2	TRBJ2-7	.	.	CASSLEPREFMVYEQYF	TGTGCCAGCAGCTTAGAACCCAGGGAATTTATGGTGTACGAGCAGTACTTC
TRBV19	TRBJ1-5	.	.	CASIDSGRRQPQHF	TGTGCCAGCATTGACAGCGGGCGAAGACAGCCCCAGCATTTT
TRBV10-1	TRBJ1-5	.	.	CASSRQYRQPQHF	TGCGCCAGCAGTCGACAGTACCGTCAGCCCCAGCATTTT
TRBV21-1	TRBJ1-6	.	.	CASSKGPSTGGNSPLHF	TGTGCCAGCAGCAAGGGCCCCTCGACAGGGGGTAATTCACCCCTCCACTTT
TRBV6-4	TRBJ2-3	.	.	CASSDSASRESDTQYF	TGTGCCAGCAGTGACTCGGCTAGTCGGGAGTCAGATACGCAGTATTTT